The 22 T cell receptor beta chains in this list originate from one sample, sequenced in a study of blood T cell repertoires in COVID-19. The method was immunoSEQ multiplex PCR; TCRdb's version includes in-frame clones alone and lacks a portion of them. The data show around 100,000 clones, with 80% to 90% seen just once and about 20% held by the top ten. The sequencing input was peripheral blood. The source of these receptors is a human donor in a cohort sampled during active COVID-19.

J is TRBJ2-7 and V is TRBV9; 13 positions match TRBD2. Germline CDR1 is SGDLS and CDR2 is YYNGEE. The length of the CDR3 is 16 residues. J was trimmed by 6 bases and V by 4 bases; bases with no gene match: 10. In DNA form, the CDR3 reads TGTGCCAGCAGCCCGGGACTAGCGGGACACTCACGCGAGCAGTACTTC. Translation: CASSPGLAGHSREQYF.

This chain joins TRBV4-2 and TRBJ1-5, with D maybe TRBD1 (6 bases). The CDR3 is 14 amino acids. From germline, CDR1 is LGHNA and CDR2 YNFKEQ. The V gene lost 2 bases and the J gene lost 3 bases, with 8 bases spanning the gap. CDR3 nucleotide sequence: TGTGCCAGCAGCCAAACAGGGTTCAATCAGCCCCAGCATTTT. Protein product: CASSQTGFNQPQHF.

V usage is TRBV19 and J usage is TRBJ2-7; the D gene is possibly TRBD2 (5 bases). Trimming removed 5 bases at V and 3 bases at J, with 29 bases between. The germline CDR1 and CDR2 sequences are LNHDA and SQIVND (reference sequence). CDR3 length: 19 residues. Here the CDR3 reads CASSARREQTRTDYYEQYF. CDR3 nucleotides: TGTGCCAGTAGTGCGCGTCGGGAACAGACTCGAACCGATTACTACGAGCAGTACTTC.

This clone has just a few counts. V gene TRBV6-5 combines with J gene TRBJ2-1, with 11 bases matching TRBD2. Per the germline V gene, CDR1 is MNHEY and CDR2 is SVGAGI. V was pared by 6 bases and J by 9 bases, with 7 bases of the junction left unmatched. This CDR3 has 14 amino acids. The chain's CDR3 is CASRDSGRAVEQFF. In nucleotides, the CDR3 is TGTGCCAGCAGAGATAGCGGGAGGGCCGTTGAGCAGTTCTTC.

The chain joins TRBV5-4 to TRBJ2-7, with 7 bases lining up with TRBD2. This CDR3 comprises 15 residues. The V gene's germline CDR1 is SGHNT and CDR2 YYREEE (reference sequence). The V segment lost 4 bases and the J segment 0 bases; nucleotides outside the gene matches: 7. The CDR3 DNA is TGTGCCAGCAGCCTATGGGGAGGGCTCTCCTACGAGCAGTACTTC. Translated: CASSLWGGLSYEQYF.

The V gene is TRBV13, the J gene TRBJ1-2; D uncertain. CDR1 and CDR2 (germline): PRHDT, FYEKMQ (reference sequence). This CDR3 is 11 amino acids long. The ends were cut back, 7 bases at V and 6 bases at J, with 9 bases in the middle. This chain's CDR3 is CASTRRNGYTF. CDR3 DNA sequence: TGTGCCAGCACCAGGAGGAATGGCTACACCTTC.

CDR3 residues: CASSSHGGMRNTIYF. The CDR3 nucleotides are TGTGCCAGCAGTTCCCACGGCGGGATGAGAAACACCATATATTTT. The chain joins TRBV6-6 to TRBJ1-3; D gene uncertain. Trimming shortened V by 4 bases and J by 5 bases, and 15 bases separated the two germline ends. The CDR3 covers 15 residues. Per the germline V gene, CDR1 is MNHNY and CDR2 is SVGAGI (reference sequence).

J is TRBJ2-7 and V is TRBV5-1; 7 bases are a match to TRBD2. Germline trimming cut 7 bases from V and 1 base from J; bases unmatched to any gene: 14. The germline V gene has CDR1 SGHRS and CDR2 YFSETQ. CDR3 length equals 16 residues. The CDR3, as DNA: TGCGCCAGCTCGGTGATGACGGGGCGGGAGTCCTACGAGCAGTACTTC. This codes for CASSVMTGRESYEQYF.

The chain has TRBV28 and TRBJ2-1; the match to TRBD2 covers 10 bases. Germline V gene sequence: CDR1 MDHEN, CDR2 SYDVKM. Losses at the gene ends were 3 bases for V and 6 bases for J; bases not matched to a gene: 5. The CDR3 spans 15 residues. CDR3 sequence (DNA): TGTGCCAGCAGTTTGTACACTAGCGGGATCAATGAGCAGTTCTTC. This codes for CASSLYTSGINEQFF. Together with reference TRBV28 and TRBJ2-1, the CDR3 gives the full variable domain: DVKVTQSSRYLVKRTGEKVFLECVQDMDHENMFWYRQDPGLGLRLIYFSYDVKMKEKGDIPEGYSVSREKKERFSLILESASTNQTSMYLCASSLYTSGINEQFFGPGTRLTVL.

The chain is built from TRBV7-8 and TRBJ1-2; D might be TRBD1 (5 bases). V lost 11 bases, J lost 4 bases, and 11 bases lay in between. The length of the CDR3 is 11 residues. CDR1 and CDR2 (germline): SGHVS, FQNEAQ. The CDR3 bases are TGTGCCCTTAGACAGTTCTATGGCTACACCTTC. As protein: CALRQFYGYTF.

The genes are TRBV5-6 and TRBJ2-3, with D unclear. Germline V gives CDR1 SGHDT, CDR2 YYEEEE. The CDR3 sequence is 14 residues long. Between the trimmed V and J ends, which lost 5 bases and 2 bases, there was a span of 12 bases. CDR3 sequence reads: CASSTRFHTDTQYF. The CDR3 coding sequence is TGTGCCAGCAGTACCAGGTTTCACACAGATACGCAGTATTTT.

The chain is built from TRBV5-5 and TRBJ1-1, with 7 bases that match TRBD1. CDR1 and CDR2 (germline): SGHKS, YYEKEE (reference sequence). The V gene end was trimmed by 1 base and the J gene end by 4 bases; junction bases not matched to a gene: 7. The CDR3 loop spans 15 amino acids. CDR3 in amino acids: CASSLRRTGGTEAFF. The CDR3 nucleotides are TGTGCCAGCAGCTTGCGACGGACAGGTGGCACTGAAGCTTTCTTT.

The V gene is TRBV2, the J gene TRBJ1-6, with a weak D call TRBD1 (6 bases). The CDR3 consists of 14 residues. Germline loops: CDR1 SNHLY, CDR2 FYNNEI. Trimming left V 4 bases short and J 9 bases short, with 13 bases between. CDR3 region: CASSGAGEGSPLHF. In DNA, the CDR3 is TGTGCCAGCAGTGGGGCAGGGGAGGGTTCACCCCTCCACTTT. Together with reference TRBV2 and TRBJ1-6, the CDR3 gives the full variable domain: EPEVTQTPSHQVTQMGQEVILRCVPISNHLYFYWYRQILGQKVEFLVSFYNNEISEKSEIFDDQFSVERPDGSNFTLKIRSTKLEDSAMYFCASSGAGEGSPLHFGNGTRLTVT.

The chain employs TRBV3-1 (or the pseudogene TRBV3-2) and TRBJ1-2; 7 bases are a match to TRBD1. Germline values: CDR1 LGHDT, CDR2 YNNKEL (reference sequence). The CDR3 consists of 16 residues. Unmatched junction bases numbered 9, after V lost 0 bases and J lost 5 bases. The CDR3 loop reads CASSQDLHRTGYGYTF. CDR3 nucleotide sequence: TGTGCCAGCAGCCAAGATTTACACCGGACAGGATATGGCTACACCTTC.

The CDR3 coding sequence is TGTGCCAGCATCGACAGGTCCTCCTATAATTCACCCCTCCACTTT. This gives the protein CASIDRSSYNSPLHF. This sequence joins TRBV28 and TRBJ1-6; TRBD1 might be the D (6 bases). The CDR3 has 15 amino acids. V gave up 7 bases and J gave up 0 bases, with 10 bases separating them. From germline, CDR1 is MDHEN and CDR2 SYDVKM.

V is TRBV4-1 and J is TRBJ2-3, with D possibly being TRBD1 (5 bases). Germline-derived CDR1 and CDR2 are MGHRA and YSYEKL. Trimming took 4 bases from V and 5 from J, leaving 13 bases between them. This CDR3 has 14 amino acids. The CDR3 nucleotides read TGCGCCAGCAGCCTTCAGGCAGGACAAGATACGCAGTATTTT. Protein sequence: CASSLQAGQDTQYF.

This chain uses TRBV5-1 with TRBJ2-4; 8 positions agree with TRBD1. With V trimmed by 0 bases and J by 3 bases, 5 bases remained unmatched. The CDR3 contains 16 residues. Looked up from germline, CDR1 is SGHRS and CDR2 is YFSETQ. The CDR3 spells CASSLGQGAGKNIQYF. The CDR3 region has the DNA TGCGCCAGCAGCTTGGGCCAGGGGGCTGGCAAAAACATTCAGTACTTC.

The rearrangement uses TRBV9 and TRBJ1-2; 9 nucleotides agree with TRBD1. Germline V lookup: CDR1 SGDLS, CDR2 YYNGEE. V was pared by 3 bases and J by 6 bases, with 9 bases of the junction left unmatched. The CDR3 has 15 amino acids. In DNA, the CDR3 is TGTGCCAGCAGCGGGTCGGGACAGGGAGGGAATGGCTACACCTTC. Translation: CASSGSGQGGNGYTF.

The V gene is TRBV27, the J gene TRBJ1-5, with a possible D match to TRBD1 (6 bases). This CDR3 has 16 residues. Between the trimmed V and J ends, which lost 6 bases and 2 bases, there was a span of 17 bases. Germline lookup yields CDR1 MNHEY and CDR2 SMNVEV (reference sequence). The CDR3 DNA sequence: TGTGCCAGCAGCGCCTCAACAGGGTTGGGCAATCAGCCCCAGCATTTT. The encoded protein is CASSASTGLGNQPQHF.

The chain joins TRBV7-8 to TRBJ2-3; D is uncertain. Germline CDR1 SGHVS, CDR2 FQNEAQ. The CDR3 has 14 residues. V lost 0 bases to trimming and J lost 0 bases, with 4 bases between them. CDR3 residues: CASSLATSTDTQYF. In DNA, the CDR3 is TGTGCCAGCAGCTTAGCGACTAGCACAGATACGCAGTATTTT.

V gene TRBV28 combines with J gene TRBJ1-1, with TRBD1 matching over 7 bases. V lost 2 bases and J lost 5; bases outside the gene matches: 8. The CDR3 loop spans 15 amino acids. Germline V gene sequence: CDR1 MDHEN, CDR2 SYDVKM. CDR3 region: CASSLTTGYRTEAFF. As DNA, the CDR3 is TGTGCCAGCAGTTTAACGACAGGGTACAGAACTGAAGCTTTCTTT.

In this sample, this clone turned up once. The chain links TRBV7-3 to TRBJ2-4; no clear D. The CDR3 has 13 residues. The germline V and J ends were trimmed by 5 bases and 15 bases, with 20 bases remaining between them. Germline V gives CDR1 SGHTA, CDR2 FQGTGA. The CDR3 spells CASSNRPKSFWYF. CDR3 bases: TGTGCCAGCAGCAACAGACCGAAGAGTTTTTGGTACTTC.